This T cell receptor (beta chain) was identified in a study of T cells after yellow fever vaccination. About the research overall: CD3, CD45RA, CCR7 and CD95 sorting yielded EM, EMRA, CM and Tscm memory subsets. The fractions with low cell numbers were processed using SMART-Seq v4 Ultra Low Input.

This clonotype has at least ten counts. The study made its TCR cDNA through 5'RACE template switching. That step introduced a universal primer site along with UMIs. MiXCR was run by TCRdb on the 5' RACE reads, yielding one entry per CDR3 protein. This table holds over 45,000 distinct CDR3 sequences, approximately 5.7% found once. This TCR was recovered from a young man who received the YFV17D yellow fever vaccine. Sequencing was performed on PBMCs, either bulk or a sorted T-cell subset (CD4+, CD8+, memory, or dextramer-sorted; not recorded which), taken on the day of the yellow fever booster vaccination.

The CDR3 reads CASSLSGIGEQYF. Written as DNA, the CDR3 is TGTGCCAGCAGCTTGTCTGGGATAGGTGAGCAGTACTTC. This rearrangement joins TRBV5-5 to TRBJ2-7; the D is unclear. Germline CDR1 SGHKS, CDR2 YYEKEE (reference sequence). This CDR3 contains 13 residues. V was trimmed by 1 base and J by 7 bases, leaving 12 bases between them.